Listed below are T cell receptor beta chains from one sample, sequenced in a study of metastatic and nonmetastatic thyroid tumors. TCRdb reprocessed the PCR reads using MiXCR. The repertoire consists of under 95,000 clones, with roughly 13% occurring once and the leading ten covering approximately 10%. Sequenced sample: blood. The receptors stem from a female donor with papillary thyroid cancer or a benign thyroid nodule (not recorded which). Some clones in this sample may be carry-over from other donors' samples. Each CDR3 is given with its conserved first and last residue. The D gene is left open where the match is weak. A clone size is listed for some rows: how often the clone was seen (once, few, many), or a class if it is expanded.

abundance	d_gene	len	v_gene	j_gene	CDR3nt	CDR3aa
few	TRBD2	15	TRBV6-1	TRBJ2-1	TGTGCCATCAGCCGACTAGCGGGAGCGCCCCGTGAGCAGTTCTTC	CAISRLAGAPREQFF
many	-	16	TRBV19	TRBJ1-5	TGTGCCAGTAGTATATTTGACGGATATAGCAATCAGCCCCAGCATTTT	CASSIFDGYSNQPQHF
many	-	11	TRBV2	TRBJ2-7	TGTGCCAGCAGTGAAGTCTACGAGCAGTACTTC	CASSEVYEQYF
many	-	13	TRBV20-1	TRBJ1-5	TGCAGTGCTAGACAGGGTGTAGGTCAGCCCCAGCATTTT	CSARQGVGQPQHF
many	TRBD1	15	TRBV12-3/TRBV12-4	TRBJ1-2	TGTGCCAGCAGTCCCACAGGGGATTTCCACTATGGCTACACCTTC	CASSPTGDFHYGYTF
many	TRBD2	16	TRBV3-1	TRBJ2-1	TGTGCCAGCAGCCAAGGGCTGTTGCGGGAGGGGATTGAGCAGTTCTTC	CASSQGLLREGIEQFF
many	-	15	TRBV4-1	TRBJ2-4	TGCGCCAGCAGCCAACAACAGAATGCCAAAAACATTCAGTACTTC	CASSQQQNAKNIQYF
many	TRBD1	15	TRBV12-3/TRBV12-4	TRBJ1-5	TGTGCCAGCAGCCACAGGGGGGAAGGCAATCAGCCCCAGCATTTT	CASSHRGEGNQPQHF
many	-	14	TRBV7-3	TRBJ1-1	TGTGCCAGCAGCTTAACGGCGGGGTGGACTGAAGCTTTCTTT	CASSLTAGWTEAFF
-	TRBD2	15	TRBV12-3/TRBV12-4	TRBJ2-3	TGTGCCAGCAGTTTTCACAGCGGGAGTGAAGATACGCAGTATTTT	CASSFHSGSEDTQYF
-	-	16	TRBV6-4	TRBJ2-7	TGTGCCAGCAGTAACCCTCCGGGACACAGCATCTACGAGCAGTACTTC	CASSNPPGHSIYEQYF
many	TRBD1	16	TRBV2	TRBJ1-1	TGTGCCAGCAGTGTGTGGAGGGGGCTTGGGTCCACTGAAGCTTTCTTT	CASSVWRGLGSTEAFF
many	TRBD2	15	TRBV30	TRBJ2-3	TGTGCCTGGAGCTCTGGGCTAGCGGGAATGGATACGCAGTATTTT	CAWSSGLAGMDTQYF
few	-	16	TRBV7-8	TRBJ2-5	TGTGCCAGCAGCCCCCGGGGGGAGGCAGGGGGGGAGACCCAGTACTTC	CASSPRGEAGGETQYF
many	-	13	TRBV3-1	TRBJ1-1	TGTGCCAGCAGCCAAAAGGCCGGGGCTGAAGCTTTCTTT	CASSQKAGAEAFF
-	-	13	TRBV30	TRBJ1-1	TGTGCCTGGACAGGAAATACGAACACTGAAGCTTTCTTT	CAWTGNTNTEAFF
-	TRBD1	14	TRBV7-9	TRBJ2-2	TGTGCCAGCAGCTTCGGACAGGTCACCGTGGAGCTGTTTTTT	CASSFGQVTVELFF
many	TRBD1	17	TRBV4-1	TRBJ2-3	TGCGCCAGCAGCCAAGATCAACAGGGGGCGCAAACAGATACGCAGTATTTT	CASSQDQQGAQTDTQYF
many	-	13	TRBV5-5	TRBJ2-2	TGTGCCAGCAGCTCCGGACTTACCGGGGAGCTGTTTTTT	CASSSGLTGELFF
-	-	17	TRBV19	TRBJ2-1	TGTGCCAGTAGTATAACCCGGGGAGGTAGCTTTTACAATGAGCAGTTCTTC	CASSITRGGSFYNEQFF
many	-	15	TRBV4-3	TRBJ2-2	TGCGCCAGCAGCCAGGATGTGCAGATCACCGGGGAGCTGTTTTTT	CASSQDVQITGELFF
many	-	15	TRBV4-3	TRBJ2-3	TGCGCCAGCAGCAAGGGACTTTGGGGCACAGATACGCAGTATTTT	CASSKGLWGTDTQYF
-	-	14	TRBV20-1	TRBJ2-5	TGCAGTGCTAGTAGGGCCAGCGGTCAAGAGACCCAGTACTTC	CSASRASGQETQYF
many	-	15	TRBV4-3	TRBJ2-7	TGCGCCAGCAGCCAAGATGGGGGGCCAACCTACGAGCAGTACTTC	CASSQDGGPTYEQYF
many	-	15	TRBV5-5	TRBJ1-1	TGTGCCAGCAGCTTGGTGGGGTATGGGAACACTGAAGCTTTCTTT	CASSLVGYGNTEAFF
many	TRBD1	15	TRBV28	TRBJ1-6	TGTGCCAGCAGTTTGGGACAGGGATCGAATTCACCCCTCCACTTT	CASSLGQGSNSPLHF
many	TRBD1	13	TRBV19	TRBJ2-1	TGTGCCAGTAGCGTAAAGGGGGCTAGTGAGCAGTTCTTC	CASSVKGASEQFF
many	-	16	TRBV5-1	TRBJ2-3	TGCGCCAGCAGCTTACCGAGGGAGGGGGCTGTGGATACGCAGTATTTT	CASSLPREGAVDTQYF
many	-	13	TRBV11-1	TRBJ1-1	TGTGCCAGCAGCTACCAGGGCGCATCTGAAGCTTTCTTT	CASSYQGASEAFF
many	-	17	TRBV3-1	TRBJ2-1	TGTGCCAGCGGCCAAGAATCGGGTTGGGGCCGATACAATGAGCAGTTCTTC	CASGQESGWGRYNEQFF
many	-	14	TRBV7-3	TRBJ2-7	TGTGCCAGCAGCTCCGGAGGAAGCGTCAACGAGCAGTACTTC	CASSSGGSVNEQYF
many	-	15	TRBV9	TRBJ2-1	TGTGCCAGCAGCGTAGTTCGGGAGAGGGACAATGAGCAGTTCTTC	CASSVVRERDNEQFF
many	-	14	TRBV7-9	TRBJ1-1	TGTGCCAGCACCCAGAGTCAGGGCAACACTGAAGCTTTCTTT	CASTQSQGNTEAFF
once	-	13	TRBV20-1	TRBJ2-1	TGCAGTGCTTACAAGGGCCTGCTCAATGAGCAGTTCTTC	CSAYKGLLNEQFF
-	-	15	TRBV30	TRBJ2-7	-	CACSARAGYSYEQYF
few	-	15	TRBV10-3	TRBJ2-7	TGTGCCATCAGTGGGGGGCTAGAGGAAACATACGAGCAGTACTTC	CAISGGLEETYEQYF
once	TRBD2	18	TRBV20-1	TRBJ2-4	TGCAGTGCTGGAAGACTCCGGACTAGCGGATTAGCCAAAAACATTCAGTACTTC	CSAGRLRTSGLAKNIQYF
many	TRBD1	17	TRBV2	TRBJ1-4	TGTGCCAGCAGCGCCCCCGAATGGACAGGGGAAAATGAAAAACTGTTTTTT	CASSAPEWTGENEKLFF
many	-	14	TRBV11-2	TRBJ2-1	TGTGCCAGCAGCTTAGGTGGGGGGCGGGGTGAGCAGTTCTTC	CASSLGGGRGEQFF
many	TRBD2	19	TRBV28	TRBJ2-3	TGTGCCAGCAGTGGGGTAGCGGGAGGCCCGCGCATAAAAACAGATACGCAGTATTTT	CASSGVAGGPRIKTDTQYF